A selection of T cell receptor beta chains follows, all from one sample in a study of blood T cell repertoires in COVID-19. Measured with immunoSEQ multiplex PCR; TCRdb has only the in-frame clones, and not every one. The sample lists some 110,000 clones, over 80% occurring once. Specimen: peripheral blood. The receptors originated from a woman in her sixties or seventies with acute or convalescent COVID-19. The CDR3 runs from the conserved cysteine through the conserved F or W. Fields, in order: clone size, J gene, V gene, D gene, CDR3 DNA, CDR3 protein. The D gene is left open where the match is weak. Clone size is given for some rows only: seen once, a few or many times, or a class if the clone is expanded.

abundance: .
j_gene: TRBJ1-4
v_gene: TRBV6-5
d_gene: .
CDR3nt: TGTGCCAGCACGGCGGGAACTAATGAAAAACTGTTTTTT
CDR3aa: CASTAGTNEKLFF

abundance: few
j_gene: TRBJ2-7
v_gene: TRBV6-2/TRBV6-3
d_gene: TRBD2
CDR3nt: TGTGCCAGCAGTTCCCTCAGCGGGAGTCGCGACGAGCAGTACTTC
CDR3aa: CASSSLSGSRDEQYF

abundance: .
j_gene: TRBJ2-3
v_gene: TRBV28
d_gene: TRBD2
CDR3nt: TGTGCCAGCAGCCCTATAGCGGGAGGATTCGCAGATACGCAGTATTTT
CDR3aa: CASSPIAGGFADTQYF

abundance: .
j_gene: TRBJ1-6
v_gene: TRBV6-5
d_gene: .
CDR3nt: TGTGCCAGCAGCACAGGGAAGTCCTATAATTCACCCCTCCACTTT
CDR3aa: CASSTGKSYNSPLHF

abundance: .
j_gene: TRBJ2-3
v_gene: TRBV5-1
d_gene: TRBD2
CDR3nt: TGCGCCAGCAGTTTGACTAGCGGGAGTCTGAGCACAGATACGCAGTATTTT
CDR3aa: CASSLTSGSLSTDTQYF

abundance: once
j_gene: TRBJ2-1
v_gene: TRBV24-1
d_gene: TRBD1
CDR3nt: TGTGCCACCAGTGATTTCGGGACAGCTCACAATGAGCAGTTCTTC
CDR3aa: CATSDFGTAHNEQFF

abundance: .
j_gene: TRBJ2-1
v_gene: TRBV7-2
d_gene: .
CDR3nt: TGTGCCAGCAGCTTAGACGGGGGTTACAATGAGCAGTTCTTC
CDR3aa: CASSLDGGYNEQFF

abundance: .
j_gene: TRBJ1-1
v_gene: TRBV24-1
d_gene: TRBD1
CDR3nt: TGTGCCACCAGTGATGATGCCCGGACAGGGAGGAACACTGAAGCTTTCTTT
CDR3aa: CATSDDARTGRNTEAFF

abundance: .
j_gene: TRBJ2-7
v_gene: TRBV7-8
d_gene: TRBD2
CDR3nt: TGTGCCAGCAACCTACTAGCGGCCCCGGGTGCCGAGCAGTACTTC
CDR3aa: CASNLLAAPGAEQYF

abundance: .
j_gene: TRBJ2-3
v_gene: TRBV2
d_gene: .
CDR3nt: TGTGCCAGCAGTCAAGCCGGGACGAGTGGTCGGGACTTACCCACAGATACGCAGTATTTT
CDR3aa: CASSQAGTSGRDLPTDTQYF

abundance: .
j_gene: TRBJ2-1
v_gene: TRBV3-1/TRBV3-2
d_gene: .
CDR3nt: TGTGCCAGCAGCCAGCGGGCGGCGCTCAATGAGCAGTTCTTC
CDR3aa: CASSQRAALNEQFF

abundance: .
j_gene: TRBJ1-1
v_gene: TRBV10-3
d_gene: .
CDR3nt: TGTGCCATCAAGGTCGGGGGGGCTGAAACTGAAGCTTTCTTT
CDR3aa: CAIKVGGAETEAFF

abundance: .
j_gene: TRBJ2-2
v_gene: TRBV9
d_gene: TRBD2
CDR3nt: TGTGCCAGCAGCGTACGGACTAGCGACCCGAACACCGGGGAGCTGTTTTTT
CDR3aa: CASSVRTSDPNTGELFF

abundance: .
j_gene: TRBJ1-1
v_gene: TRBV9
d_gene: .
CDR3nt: TGTGCCAGCAGCGCGGGCACCGGGGACACTGAAGCTTTCTTT
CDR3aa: CASSAGTGDTEAFF

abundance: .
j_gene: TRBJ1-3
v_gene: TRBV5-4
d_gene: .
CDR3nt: TGTGCCAGCAGCTCGCAGGGTTTCTCTGGAAACACCATATATTTT
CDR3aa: CASSSQGFSGNTIYF

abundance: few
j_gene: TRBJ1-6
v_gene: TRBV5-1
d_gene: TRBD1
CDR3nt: TGCGCCAGCAGCTTGTACACAGGGGGGGATTCACCCCTCCACTTT
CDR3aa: CASSLYTGGDSPLHF

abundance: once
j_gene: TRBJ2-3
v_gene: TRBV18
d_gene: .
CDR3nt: TGTGCCAGCTCCACTAGCACAGATACGCAGTATTTT
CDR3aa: CASSTSTDTQYF

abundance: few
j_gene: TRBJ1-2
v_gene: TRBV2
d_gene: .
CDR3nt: TGTGCCAGCAGTTGGACAGCTAACTATGGCTACACCTTC
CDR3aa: CASSWTANYGYTF

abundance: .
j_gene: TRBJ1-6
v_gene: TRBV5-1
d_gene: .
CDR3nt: TGCGCCAGCAGCTTGGCCGGGGTTGGTAATTCACCCCTCCACTTT
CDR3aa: CASSLAGVGNSPLHF

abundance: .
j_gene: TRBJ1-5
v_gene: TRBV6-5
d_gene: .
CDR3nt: TGTGCCAGCAGTACAGGGAGGGGTCAGCCCCAGCATTTT
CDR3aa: CASSTGRGQPQHF

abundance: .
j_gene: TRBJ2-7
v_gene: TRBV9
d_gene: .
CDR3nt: TGTGCCAGCAGCGTAGGGGCCGACTACGAGCAGTACTTC
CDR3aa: CASSVGADYEQYF

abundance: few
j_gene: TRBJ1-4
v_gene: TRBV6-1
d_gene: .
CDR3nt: TGTGCCAGCAGTGAGTTACAGGCAACTAATGAAAAACTGTTTTTT
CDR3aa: CASSELQATNEKLFF

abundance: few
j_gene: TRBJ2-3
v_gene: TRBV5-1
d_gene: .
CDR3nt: TGCGCCAGCAGATTGGGGGGCCGCCCAGATACGCAGTATTTT
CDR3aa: CASRLGGRPDTQYF

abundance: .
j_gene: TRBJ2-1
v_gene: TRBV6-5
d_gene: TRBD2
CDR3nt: TGTGCCGGGAGGGCTAGCGGGGGGGGCAATGAGCAGTTCTTC
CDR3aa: CAGRASGGGNEQFF

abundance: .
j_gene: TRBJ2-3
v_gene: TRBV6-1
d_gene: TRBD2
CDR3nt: TGTGCCAGCGGCTTAGCGGGTAGAACGACAGATACGCAGTATTTT
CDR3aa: CASGLAGRTTDTQYF

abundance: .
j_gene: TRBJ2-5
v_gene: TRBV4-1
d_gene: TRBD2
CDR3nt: TGCGCCAGCAGCCCCCATAGCGGGAGGGCGGAAGAGACCCAGTACTTC
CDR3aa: CASSPHSGRAEETQYF

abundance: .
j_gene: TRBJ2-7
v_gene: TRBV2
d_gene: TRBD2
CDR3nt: TGTGCCAGCAGGAATAGCGGGGGAGCCTCCTACGAGCAGTACTTC
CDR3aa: CASRNSGGASYEQYF

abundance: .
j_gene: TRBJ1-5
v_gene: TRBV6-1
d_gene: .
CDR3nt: TGTGCCAGCAGTGAAGGGACAGAATATAGCAATCAGCCCCAGCATTTT
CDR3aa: CASSEGTEYSNQPQHF

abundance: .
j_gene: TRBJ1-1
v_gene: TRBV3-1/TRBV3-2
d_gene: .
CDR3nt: TGTGCCAGCAGCCAAGTAAACTCGAACACTGAAGCTTTCTTT
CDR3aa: CASSQVNSNTEAFF

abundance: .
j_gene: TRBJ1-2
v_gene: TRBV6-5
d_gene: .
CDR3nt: TGTGCCAGCAGTTACTTGGGGGGCTATGGCTACACCTTC
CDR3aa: CASSYLGGYGYTF

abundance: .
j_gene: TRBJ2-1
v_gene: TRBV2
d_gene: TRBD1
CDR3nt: TGTGCCAGCAGTGAACGAGGGGGCGCATACTACAATGAGCAGTTCTTC
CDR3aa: CASSERGGAYYNEQFF